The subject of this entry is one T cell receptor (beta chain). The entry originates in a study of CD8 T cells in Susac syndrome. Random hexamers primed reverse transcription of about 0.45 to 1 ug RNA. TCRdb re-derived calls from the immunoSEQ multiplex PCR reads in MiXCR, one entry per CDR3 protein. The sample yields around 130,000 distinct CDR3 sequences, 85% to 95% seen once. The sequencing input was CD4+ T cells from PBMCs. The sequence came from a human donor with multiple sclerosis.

CDR3 nucleotide sequence: TGTGCCAGCAGCTTAGTGGCGGGGGGCAATCAGCCCCAGCATTTT. Protein product: CASSLVAGGNQPQHF. The gene calls are TRBV7-9 and TRBJ1-5, with D tentatively TRBD1 (5 bases). With 1 base removed from V and 2 bases from J, the gap between germline ends came to 9 bases. This CDR3 spans 15 amino acids. Germline lookup yields CDR1 SEHNR and CDR2 FQNEAQ (reference sequence).